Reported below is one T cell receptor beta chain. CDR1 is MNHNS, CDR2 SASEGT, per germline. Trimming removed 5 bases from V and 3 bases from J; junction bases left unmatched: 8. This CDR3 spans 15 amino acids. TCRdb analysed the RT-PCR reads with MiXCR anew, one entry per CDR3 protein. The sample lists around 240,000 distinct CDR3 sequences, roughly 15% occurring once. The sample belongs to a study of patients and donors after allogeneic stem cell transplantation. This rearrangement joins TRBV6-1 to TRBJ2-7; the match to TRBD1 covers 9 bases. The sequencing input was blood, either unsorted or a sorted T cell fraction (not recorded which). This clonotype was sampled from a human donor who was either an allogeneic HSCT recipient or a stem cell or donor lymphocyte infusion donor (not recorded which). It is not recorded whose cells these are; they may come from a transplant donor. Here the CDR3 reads CASSRPGQGVYEQYF. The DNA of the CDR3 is TGTGCCAGCAGTCGTCCGGGACAGGGAGTCTACGAGCAGTACTTC.